These 28 T cell receptor beta chains originate from one sample sequenced in a study of T cell repertoires in cytomegalovirus infection. TCRdb passed the reads through MiXCR, listing each CDR3 protein once. Seen here are about 300,000 distinct CDR3 sequences, under 30% observed once, and the top ten hold around 14%. The source material was PBMCs. These receptors originate from a human donor in good health (CMV status not recorded). Some clones in this sample may be carry-over from other donors' samples.

This chain uses TRBV3-1 with TRBJ2-7; D is unresolved. CDR1 and CDR2 (germline): LGHDT, YNNKEL (reference sequence). V was trimmed by 2 bases and J by 0 bases, leaving 8 bases between them. This CDR3 has 14 amino acids. The chain's CDR3 is CASSQNLNSYEQYF. CDR3 sequence (DNA): TGTGCCAGCAGCCAAAACTTGAACTCCTACGAGCAGTACTTC.

This clonotype was picked up a small number of times. V usage is TRBV6-5 and J usage is TRBJ1-3; the D gene is possibly TRBD1 (5 bases). V was clipped by 2 bases and J by 1 base, with 9 bases between them. The germline V gene encodes CDR1 MNHEY and CDR2 SVGAGI. The CDR3 consists of 15 residues. Here the CDR3 reads CASSYGQGSGNTIYF. For the CDR3, the DNA is TGTGCCAGCAGTTACGGGCAGGGTTCTGGAAACACCATATATTTT.

The sample holds a few counts of this clonotype. The rearrangement joins TRBV12-3 or TRBV12-4 to TRBJ1-1, with D tentatively TRBD1 (5 bases). The CDR3 has 14 residues. Deletions cut 1 base from V and 5 bases from J, with 11 bases between. Here the CDR3 DNA reads TGTGCCAGCAGTTTAGGGGGGATGGGTACTGAAGCTTTCTTT. Protein: CASSLGGMGTEAFF.

V is TRBV6-1 and J is TRBJ2-1, with 7 positions matching TRBD2. J was trimmed by 5 bases and V by 3 bases; bases with no gene match: 13. Germline V gives CDR1 MNHNS, CDR2 SASEGT. CDR3 size: 17 residues. The CDR3 DNA is TGTGCCAGCAGTGAGGTCCTTGCGGGAGTAGACGACAATGAGCAGTTCTTC. Protein sequence: CASSEVLAGVDDNEQFF.

The rearrangement uses TRBV12-3 or TRBV12-4 and TRBJ2-2, with 9 positions matching TRBD2. Trimming removed 10 bases from V and 6 bases from J; junction bases left unmatched: 9. The CDR3 runs to 14 residues. In nucleotides, the CDR3 is TGTGCCACCTGCCGCAGCGGGAGGCCCGGGGAGCTGTTTTTT. This gives the protein CATCRSGRPGELFF.

The rearrangement links TRBV9 to TRBJ2-2; the D gene could be TRBD1 or TRBD2 (5 bases each). Germline CDR1 is SGDLS and CDR2 is YYNGEE. This CDR3 comprises 15 residues. V was clipped by 5 bases and J by 0 bases, with 11 bases between them. The CDR3 nucleotides are TGTGCCAGCAGTGCCGGGACGGCGAACACCGGGGAGCTGTTTTTT. As protein: CASSAGTANTGELFF.

As regards this clonotype: A read error may produce the germline difference seen at one junction end. The chain recombines TRBV20-1 with TRBJ1-2, with D unclear. Per germline, CDR1 DFQATT and CDR2 SNEGSKA (reference sequence). This CDR3 region has 13 residues. The CDR3 DNA sequence: TGCAGTGCTCCCGACGAGGCTAAATATGGCTACACCTTC. Translated, it gives CSAPDEAKYGYTF.

This clonotype was seen a handful of times. The chain employs TRBV5-1 and TRBJ1-4; 10 bases align to TRBD1. V shed 0 bases, J shed 0 bases, and the junction held 5 bases outside the gene matches. The CDR3 has 18 residues. Germline CDR1 SGHRS, CDR2 YFSETQ. CDR3 amino acids: CASSLVGQGFATNEKLFF. In nucleotides, the CDR3 is TGCGCCAGCAGCTTGGTGGGACAGGGGTTTGCAACTAATGAAAAACTGTTTTTT.

The gene calls are TRBV20-1 and TRBJ2-3, with TRBD1 identical over 11 bases. The germline gives CDR1 DFQATT, CDR2 SNEGSKA (reference sequence). V lost 4 bases to trimming and J lost 4 bases; unmatched junction nucleotides: 7. The CDR3 totals 15 residues. The CDR3 here is CSATSPGQGADTQYF. CDR3 in DNA: TGCAGTGCTACCTCCCCGGGACAGGGGGCAGATACGCAGTATTTT.

This clonotype was detected only a few times. The chain uses TRBV14 and TRBJ2-5; tentative D call: TRBD1 (6 bases). This CDR3 region has 14 residues. The ends were cut back, 3 bases at V and 3 bases at J, with 11 bases in the middle. Germline CDR1 SGHDN, CDR2 FVKESK. The CDR3 protein is CASSQGASKETQYF. CDR3 sequence (DNA): TGTGCCAGCAGCCAGGGGGCGAGTAAAGAGACCCAGTACTTC.

At least ten counts were recorded for this clonotype. The chain links TRBV7-2 to TRBJ2-7; 7 bases are shared with TRBD1. The CDR3 is 14 residues long. V lost 6 bases and J lost 6; bases outside the gene matches: 11. Germline-derived CDR1 and CDR2 are SGHTA and FQGNSA. The CDR3 region is CASSSRGSTSEQYF. The CDR3 DNA follows: TGTGCCAGCAGTTCCAGGGGGTCGACGAGCGAGCAGTACTTC.

The rearrangement joins TRBV28 to TRBJ1-5, with D unresolved. This CDR3 is built from 14 residues. CDR1 is MDHEN and CDR2 is SYDVKM in the germline V gene. Deletions cut 2 bases from V and 6 bases from J, with 11 bases between. CDR3 loop: CASSLGSGVQPQHF. CDR3 nucleotide sequence: TGTGCCAGCAGTTTAGGTTCCGGGGTTCAGCCCCAGCATTTT.

In its sample, this clonotype was seen many times. J is TRBJ2-1 and V is TRBV24-1; TRBD1 matches at 9 bases. This CDR3 is built from 16 residues. CDR1 KGHDR and CDR2 SFDVKD come from the germline V gene. The trim removed 5 bases at V and 3 bases at J, leaving 7 bases unmatched. This chain's CDR3 is CATSATTGGDYNEQFF. For the CDR3, the DNA is TGTGCCACCAGTGCCACTACAGGGGGCGACTACAATGAGCAGTTCTTC.

The sample holds a few counts of this clonotype. V gene TRBV11-2 combines with J gene TRBJ2-7, with D maybe TRBD2 (6 bases). Germline V gene data show CDR1 as SGHAT and CDR2 as FQNNGV. The CDR3 has 15 amino acids. The V gene lost 3 bases and the J gene lost 0 bases, with 12 bases spanning the gap. The CDR3 here is CASSLSPGSSYEQYF. CDR3 in DNA: TGTGCCAGCAGCTTGTCTCCCGGGAGCTCCTACGAGCAGTACTTC.

The V and J genes are TRBV11-2 and TRBJ2-7; 7 bases are a match to TRBD2. Germline V gene data show CDR1 as SGHAT and CDR2 as FQNNGV. The J segment lost 0 bases and the V segment lost 2 bases, leaving 4 bases of the junction unmatched. CDR3 size: 15 residues. This CDR3 is CASSLSLADSYEQYF. DNA for the CDR3: TGTGCCAGCAGCTTAAGCCTAGCGGACTCCTACGAGCAGTACTTC.

The chain recombines TRBV5-6 with TRBJ2-1; D unclear. CDR1 and CDR2 (germline): SGHDT, YYEEEE. V lost 2 bases to trimming and J lost 3 bases, with 6 bases between them. CDR3 length equals 13 residues. The CDR3 loop reads CASSFSNYNEQFF. The CDR3 DNA is TGTGCCAGCAGCTTCTCTAACTACAATGAGCAGTTCTTC.

The V call is TRBV12-3 or TRBV12-4, the J call TRBJ2-7; no definite D call. The V end was cut by 6 bases, the J end by 2 bases, with 14 bases between. The CDR3 is 14 residues long. The CDR3 DNA reads TGTGCCAGCAGCCCCCGTTTGCGGACCTACGAGCAGTACTTC. This encodes CASSPRLRTYEQYF.

This clonotype was counted only a few times. V usage is TRBV7-2 and J usage is TRBJ2-5; maybe TRBD2 (6 bases). The V end was cut by 4 bases, the J end by 0 bases, with 12 bases between. The CDR3 has 15 residues. CDR1 and CDR2 (germline): SGHTA, FQGNSA. CDR3 residues: CASSSGGRYQETQYF. As DNA, the CDR3 is TGTGCCAGCAGCTCCGGGGGAAGGTACCAAGAGACCCAGTACTTC.

Many counts were recorded for this clonotype. This chain's CDR3 is CASSSRGLTNEKLFF. CDR3 DNA sequence: TGTGCCAGCAGTTCCCGGGGTTTGACTAATGAAAAACTGTTTTTT. This chain joins TRBV27 and TRBJ1-4; D remains ambiguous. Germline CDR1 MNHEY, CDR2 SMNVEV (reference sequence). The CDR3 covers 15 residues. Between the trimmed V and J ends, which lost 4 bases and 2 bases, there was a span of 11 bases.

This clonotype was found a few times. This chain uses TRBV7-2 with TRBJ1-1; D is possibly TRBD1 (6 bases). With 5 bases removed from V and 2 bases from J, the gap between germline ends came to 15 bases. Germline V lookup: CDR1 SGHTA, CDR2 FQGNSA. The CDR3 runs 15 residues. The CDR3 DNA sequence: TGTGCCAGCAGCGACCAAAGGGGGAGAAACACTGAAGCTTTCTTT. Its translation: CASSDQRGRNTEAFF.

This chain connects TRBV10-2 to TRBJ1-5; possible D gene TRBD1, 5 bases. V lost 6 bases and J lost 2, with 32 bases in between. The germline CDR1 and CDR2 sequences are WSHSY and SAAADI. The CDR3 totals 21 residues. CDR3 sequence: CASSETPSSLPGLFRNQPQHF. Written as DNA, the CDR3 is TGCGCCAGCAGCGAGACCCCATCAAGTCTTCCAGGGCTATTCCGCAATCAGCCCCAGCATTTT.

This clonotype was counted a few times. The V gene is TRBV20-1, the J gene TRBJ1-2; the D gene is possibly TRBD1 (6 bases). CDR3 length equals 12 residues. Germline V gene lookup returns CDR1 DFQATT and CDR2 SNEGSKA (reference sequence). The ends were cut back, 8 bases at V and 1 base at J, with 11 bases in the middle. The chain's CDR3 is CSIRDNNYGYTF. In DNA, the CDR3 is TGCAGTATCCGGGACAATAACTATGGCTACACCTTC.

The J gene is TRBJ2-3, the V gene TRBV28; D is unclear. CDR1 MDHEN and CDR2 SYDVKM come from the germline V gene. The CDR3 is 12 amino acids. Deletions cut 6 bases from V and 4 bases from J, with 8 bases between. CDR3 loop: CASSVISDTQYF. The CDR3 DNA is TGTGCCAGCAGCGTTATCTCAGATACGCAGTATTTT.

A remark on this clonotype: This may be a read error: a much more frequent sequence differs by one nucleotide. The chain links TRBV7-2 to TRBJ1-6, with D uncertain. Trimming took 5 bases from V and 11 from J, leaving 19 bases between them. The CDR3 contains 15 residues. Germline CDR1 SGHTA, CDR2 FQGNSA. As DNA, the CDR3 is TGTGCCAGCAGCCCCTCGGTACAGAACTATGCACCCCTCCACTTT. Translation: CASSPSVQNYAPLHF.

In its sample, this clonotype was seen once. The chain has TRBV7-2 and TRBJ1-1; tentatively, D is TRBD1 (5 bases). V gave up 7 bases and J gave up 0 bases, with 18 bases separating them. CDR1 and CDR2 (germline): SGHTA, FQGNSA. The CDR3 has 16 amino acids. The chain's CDR3 is CASTMGGGVMNTEAFF. The CDR3 nucleotides read TGTGCCAGCACCATGGGGGGGGGGGTCATGAACACTGAAGCTTTCTTT.

This clonotype has at least ten counts. The chain has TRBV7-2 and TRBJ1-1; tentatively, D is TRBD1 (5 bases). Germline CDR1 is SGHTA and CDR2 is FQGNSA. This CDR3 region has 15 residues. Trimming stripped 2 bases from V and 0 bases from J, with 10 bases between. The CDR3 here is CASSLTRGVNTEAFF. The CDR3 region has the DNA TGTGCCAGCAGCTTAACAAGGGGTGTGAACACTGAAGCTTTCTTT.

The chain employs TRBV6-5 and TRBJ1-1, with TRBD1 matching 8 bases. The CDR3 runs to 14 residues. V lost 7 bases, J lost 4 bases, and 8 bases stayed unmatched. Germline-derived CDR1 and CDR2 are MNHEY and SVGAGI. DNA of the CDR3: TGTGCCAGCACCCAAGAACAGGGGGGCACTGAAGCTTTCTTT. This sequence encodes CASTQEQGGTEAFF.

This clonotype occurred many times. V usage is TRBV7-2 and J usage is TRBJ2-1; D possibly matches TRBD1 or TRBD2 (5 bases each). V was trimmed by 5 bases and J by 4 bases, leaving 15 bases between them. This CDR3 comprises 15 residues. Germline V gene sequence: CDR1 SGHTA, CDR2 FQGNSA. The CDR3 region has the DNA TGTGCCAGCAGCACCGACTCAGAGGGGTACAATGAGCAGTTCTTC. Protein: CASSTDSEGYNEQFF.